Presented here are 22 T cell receptor beta chains from one specimen sequenced in a study of CXCR3-negative and CXCR3-positive naive CD8 T cells. UMI-labeled 5' RACE yielded the TRB cDNA libraries. TCRdb reprocessed the 5' RACE reads, keeping one entry per CDR3 protein, no DNA. Here the sample table reports tens of thousands of distinct CDR3 sequences. Which antigens these TCRs recognize remains unknown. General observations from the study: In CXCR3-positive naive cells, the TRB CDR3s were more hydrophobic than in CXCR3-negative naive cells.

The source material was naive CXCR3+ CD8+ T cells from blood. Subset given: CD45RO-CCR7+CD27+CD95- naive CD8+ T cells expressing CXCR3 (TNR3+). The receptor source for this set is a human donor in good health. Some clones in this sample may be carry-over from other donors' samples.

This chain uses TRBV12-3 or TRBV12-4 with TRBJ2-1; there is no DNA to check the TCRdb D call of TRBD1. CDR3 size: 15 residues. The CDR3 loop reads CASSLGGPPLNEQFF.

This rearrangement joins TRBV30 to TRBJ2-7; TCRdb calls TRBD1, which cannot be checked without DNA. The CDR3 consists of 16 residues. Germline V gene sequence: CDR1 GTSNPN, CDR2 SVGIG (reference sequence). CDR3 residues: CAWSNAGTGASYEQYF.

CDR3 residues: CASSPPNPDRTYEQYF. The V call is TRBV19, the J call TRBJ2-7; TCRdb indicates TRBD1, and absent DNA this call remains unverified. In germline, CDR1 is LNHDA, CDR2 SQIVND (reference sequence). This CDR3 contains 16 residues.

The gene calls are TRBV6-2 or TRBV6-3 and TRBJ2-7; TCRdb outputs TRBD1, but without DNA this stays unchecked. This CDR3 comprises 17 residues. Germline lookup yields CDR1 MNHEY and CDR2 SVGEGT. This chain's CDR3 is CASSSKRQGTISYEQYF.

The rearrangement joins TRBV20-1 to TRBJ2-1; TCRdb selects TRBD2, and the lack of DNA leaves this call unchecked. CDR1 and CDR2 (germline): DFQATT, SNEGSKA (reference sequence). The CDR3 runs to 16 residues. This chain's CDR3 is CSARALAAISYNEQFF.

The J gene is TRBJ2-2, the V gene TRBV27; TCRdb selects TRBD2, and the lack of DNA leaves this call unchecked. The CDR3 covers 16 residues. The germline gives CDR1 MNHEY, CDR2 SMNVEV (reference sequence). CDR3 loop: CASGLAGALNTGELFF.

The genes are TRBV9 and TRBJ1-5; TCRdb lists TRBD1, though no DNA is available to test this call. Germline CDR1 reads SGDLS; CDR2 reads YYNGEE. The CDR3 consists of 15 residues. CDR3 region: CASSVEAGANQPQHF.

The CDR3 spells CASSQGRNTYEQYF. The gene calls are TRBV4-1 and TRBJ2-7. From germline, CDR1 is MGHRA and CDR2 YSYEKL. The CDR3 runs to 14 residues.

This chain links TRBV7-9 with TRBJ2-1. This CDR3 is 15 amino acids long. The V gene's germline CDR1 is SEHNR and CDR2 FQNEAQ (reference sequence). The CDR3 sequence: CASSLAGLLDNEQFF.

The chain employs TRBV12-3 or TRBV12-4 and TRBJ2-5. This CDR3 is 13 amino acids long. The CDR3: CASSLWGGETQYF.

The chain carries TRBV4-2 and TRBJ2-5; TCRdb designates TRBD1, a call that cannot be tested without DNA. This CDR3 region has 18 residues. Germline lookup yields CDR1 LGHNA and CDR2 YNFKEQ. CDR3 sequence reads: CASSHAPGDRAYQETQYF.

The CDR3 reads CSVEVPAGGRTDTQYF. The chain links TRBV29-1 to TRBJ2-3; lacking DNA, the TRBD2 call made by TCRdb goes unchecked. The CDR3 is made up of 16 amino acids. CDR1 is SQVTM, CDR2 ANQGSEA, per germline.

This chain connects TRBV24-1 to TRBJ2-2. This CDR3 has 14 residues. CDR1 KGHDR and CDR2 SFDVKD come from the germline V gene. The CDR3 is CATSDDGYTGEQFF.

The chain recombines TRBV6-5 with TRBJ1-1. The CDR3 totals 13 residues. Germline lookup yields CDR1 MNHEY and CDR2 SVGAGI. This chain's CDR3 is CASSWGYNTEAFF.

The chain couples TRBV28 to TRBJ2-5. Germline CDR1 and CDR2: MDHEN and SYDVKM. This CDR3 region has 11 residues. This chain's CDR3 is CASSLSETQYF.

The J gene is TRBJ2-7, the V gene TRBV11-3; TCRdb's D call, TRBD2, is unchecked because there is no DNA. This CDR3 region has 13 residues. CDR1 is SGHNT, CDR2 YENEEA, per germline. The CDR3 region is CASSASGSYEQYF.

The chain combines TRBV12-5 with TRBJ2-5; TCRdb designates TRBD1, a call that cannot be tested without DNA. This CDR3 contains 15 residues. Looked up from germline, CDR1 is LGHNT and CDR2 is FRNRAP. CDR3 sequence reads: CASAPGAGGLETQYF.

This chain connects TRBV28 to TRBJ1-1; absent DNA, TCRdb's TRBD1 call cannot be checked. Germline CDR1 and CDR2: MDHEN and SYDVKM. The CDR3 is 15 residues long. CDR3 residues: CASNPQGADYTEAFF.

The rearrangement joins TRBV13 to TRBJ1-1; TCRdb lists TRBD1, though no DNA is available to test this call. This CDR3 has 13 residues. The germline V gene encodes CDR1 PRHDT and CDR2 FYEKMQ (reference sequence). The CDR3 loop is CASSLGTDSQAFF.

This chain links TRBV2 with TRBJ2-2; the TRBD1 assignment by TCRdb is unverifiable without DNA. CDR1 and CDR2 from the germline V gene are SNHLY and FYNNEI. The CDR3 totals 17 residues. This CDR3 reads CASSLTGESINTGELFF.

The chain uses TRBV20-1 and TRBJ1-6; as DNA is missing, the TRBD1 call by TCRdb cannot be tested. CDR1 DFQATT and CDR2 SNEGSKA come from the germline V gene (reference sequence). This CDR3 comprises 13 residues. CDR3 in amino acids: CSARQEYNSPLHF.

The chain has TRBV29-1 and TRBJ1-1; lacking DNA, the TRBD1 call made by TCRdb goes unchecked. Per germline, CDR1 SQVTM and CDR2 ANQGSEA. The CDR3 covers 12 residues. CDR3 loop: CSALNRGTEAFF.